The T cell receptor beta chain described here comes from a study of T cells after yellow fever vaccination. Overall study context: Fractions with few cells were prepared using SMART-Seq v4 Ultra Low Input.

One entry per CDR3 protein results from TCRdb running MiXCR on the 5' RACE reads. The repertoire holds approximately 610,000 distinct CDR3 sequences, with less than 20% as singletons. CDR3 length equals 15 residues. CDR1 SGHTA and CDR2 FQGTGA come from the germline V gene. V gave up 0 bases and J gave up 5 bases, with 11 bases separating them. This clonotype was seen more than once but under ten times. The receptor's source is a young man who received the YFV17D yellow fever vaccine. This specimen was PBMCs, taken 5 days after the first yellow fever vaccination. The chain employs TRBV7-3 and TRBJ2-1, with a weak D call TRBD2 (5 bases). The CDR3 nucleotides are TGTGCCAGCAGCTTAACGAGCGGCAGTGACAATGAGCAGTTCTTC. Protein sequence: CASSLTSGSDNEQFF.